These T cell receptor beta chains were read from a single sample in a study of radiotherapy plus CTLA-4 blockade in lung cancer. TCRdb keeps only in-frame clones here, not all; method: immunoSEQ multiplex PCR. The sample lists around 53,000 clones; less than 90% were seen once. Here the sequenced sample was peripheral blood, taken from a patient treated with radiotherapy plus ipilimumab. These receptors all come from a human donor with non-small cell lung cancer that progressed on radiotherapy plus ipilimumab. Some clones in this sample may be carry-over from other donors' samples. Both conserved end residues are part of each CDR3. The D gene is left open where the match is weak. Where a row states a size, it is once, few, many or the class of an expanded clone; other rows omit it.

V gene	clone size	D gene	CDR3 length	J gene	CDR3 DNA	CDR3 protein
TRBV27	-	TRBD1	13	TRBJ2-7	TGTGCCACCAGGACAGGGGGATCCTACGAGCAGTACTTC	CATRTGGSYEQYF
TRBV2	once	TRBD1	15	TRBJ2-2	TGTGCCAGCAGCCGACAGGGAACGAACACCGGGGAGCTGTTTTTT	CASSRQGTNTGELFF
TRBV11-3	-	TRBD1	15	TRBJ2-7	TGTGCCAGCAGCCAAAACAGACAGGGAGCTAGCGAGCAGTACTTC	CASSQNRQGASEQYF
TRBV7-9	once	TRBD2	15	TRBJ2-3	TGTGCCAGCAGCTTAGAGGGAGGGAGCACAGATACGCAGTATTTT	CASSLEGGSTDTQYF
TRBV5-6	few	-	12	TRBJ1-1	TGTGCCAGCAGCTTGGGTGAGCGTGAAGCTTTCTTT	CASSLGEREAFF
TRBV30	few	-	14	TRBJ1-4	TGTGCCTGGAGTCAGGGGACCTGGAATGAAAAACTGTTTTTT	CAWSQGTWNEKLFF
TRBV9	once	-	13	TRBJ2-3	TGTGCCAGCAGCGTCTGGGAGACAGATACGCAGTATTTT	CASSVWETDTQYF
TRBV27	-	-	15	TRBJ2-7	TGTGCCAGCAGTGCCAGCGCGGTCTTTATCTACGAGCAGTACTTC	CASSASAVFIYEQYF
TRBV7-2	-	-	16	TRBJ2-2	TGTGCCAGCAGCTCGCGGACACTTCAGAACGCCGGGGAGCTGTTTTTT	CASSSRTLQNAGELFF
TRBV4-1	-	-	13	TRBJ1-5	TGCGCCAGCAGTGAGGGAGGGGGACAGCCCCAGCATTTT	CASSEGGGQPQHF
TRBV13	-	-	14	TRBJ2-1	TGTGCCAGCAGCGGAGCCGGGGTTAGCCAGGAGCAGTTCTTC	CASSGAGVSQEQFF
TRBV28	-	-	12	TRBJ2-2	TGTGCCAGCAGTTTATTAACCGGGGAGCTGTTTTTT	CASSLLTGELFF
TRBV4-1	-	-	20	TRBJ2-6	TGCGCCAGCAGCCAAGATCGGGGGGCCCTAGTCCTCTCTGGGGCCAACGTCCTGACTTTC	CASSQDRGALVLSGANVLTF
TRBV4-1	-	-	16	TRBJ1-2	TGCGCCAGCAGCCAAGAGGGGAGTTTTTTATTCTATGGCTACACCTTC	CASSQEGSFLFYGYTF
TRBV7-3	-	-	13	TRBJ1-1	TGTGCCAGCAGCGAGGGGGTTTACACTGAAGCTTTCTTT	CASSEGVYTEAFF
TRBV30	-	-	12	TRBJ1-3	TGTGCCTGGAGGGAGGCATCCAACACCATATATTTT	CAWREASNTIYF
TRBV28	-	-	14	TRBJ2-7	TGTGCCAGCAGTTTATTAGGCGGTTACTACGAGCAGTACTTC	CASSLLGGYYEQYF
TRBV29-1	-	-	13	TRBJ2-7	TGCAGCGTTTTACGGGAGAGCTCCTACGAGCAGTACTTC	CSVLRESSYEQYF